This T cell receptor beta chain comes out of a study of CD8 T cells in ankylosing spondylitis. V was pared by 0 bases and J by 7 bases, with 5 bases of the junction left unmatched. The CDR3 length is 17 residues. The V gene's germline CDR1 is SGHNT and CDR2 YYREEE (reference sequence). This clonotype was detected ten times or more. TCRdb re-called the 5' RACE reads with MiXCR, one entry per CDR3 protein. The table lists roughly 130,000 distinct CDR3 sequences, about 13% of them singletons. Input material: blood, either unsorted or a sorted T cell fraction (not recorded which). This receptor was identified in a female donor with ankylosing spondylitis or in good health (not recorded which). This chain uses TRBV5-4 with TRBJ2-2; 14 bases match TRBD2. The CDR3 is CASSLGLAGGPNGELFF. The DNA for the CDR3 is TGTGCCAGCAGCTTGGGACTAGCGGGGGGGCCGAACGGGGAGCTGTTTTTT.